This TCR beta chain was identified during a study of radiotherapy plus CTLA-4 blockade in lung cancer. Across the whole study: In roughly 19% of patients, objective responses were seen; 31% had disease control.

V shed 5 bases and J shed 2 bases, with 18 bases lying between them. The CDR3 length is 15 residues. Germline loops: CDR1 GTSNPN, CDR2 SVGIG (reference sequence). This table comes from immunoSEQ multiplex PCR, and its TCRdb copy is limited to in-frame clones, with some not included. This table holds about 90,000 clones, around four fifths found once. General study results and limits: In blood, tumor-derived TCR clones expanded after radiotherapy plus ipilimumab.

On this clone itself: The antigen remains unidentified.

The TCR comes from a human donor with non-small cell lung cancer that progressed on radiotherapy plus ipilimumab. The chain uses TRBV30 and TRBJ2-5; possible D gene TRBD1, 5 bases. Sequenced material: peripheral blood, taken from a patient treated with radiotherapy plus ipilimumab. CDR3 nucleotide sequence: TGTGCCTGGGCCCTCGGTCGACAGATTCAAGAGACCCAGTACTTC. It encodes CAWALGRQIQETQYF.